This T cell receptor beta chain was recovered during a study of blood T cells in healthy people across ages. Germline V gives CDR1 SGHTA, CDR2 FQGNSA. The CDR3 has 14 amino acids. Trimming pared 2 bases from V and 5 bases from J, leaving 12 bases between. Remarks on this clonotype: Its specificity is unknown.

Overall study findings and caveats: The study found more naive CD4+ cells and higher diversity in long-lived than aged donors. PBMC samples, being unsorted, prevented any conclusive comparison of naive and antigen-experienced cells.

With a J-beta primer mix and a sample-barcoded 5' primer, a second PCR ran about 7 to 12 cycles. TCRdb reprocessed the 5' RACE reads with MiXCR, giving one entry per CDR3 protein. Here the sample spans some 1.8 million distinct CDR3 sequences, about 39% being singletons. There were at least 6 micrograms of total RNA extracted from every sample. This TCR came from a human donor in good health. Sequencing was done on a sample of blood. This sequence joins TRBV7-2 and TRBJ2-5, with TRBD2 as a possible D gene (6 bases). The CDR3 DNA reads TGTGCCAGCAGCTTACAGCGGGTCCGGGAGACCCAGTACTTC. Its protein product is CASSLQRVRETQYF.